Presented here are 26 T cell receptor beta chains from one specimen sequenced in a study of metastatic and nonmetastatic thyroid tumors. No patient received treatment before thyroid surgery. TCRdb re-called clones via MiXCR from the PCR reads. The data contain 35,000 to 55,000 clones, roughly 3.2% of them singletons. Specimen: blood. The receptors here all came from a female donor with papillary thyroid cancer or a benign thyroid nodule (not recorded which). Some clones in this sample may be carry-over from other donors' samples.

The sample holds a few counts of this clone. The chain uses TRBV2 and TRBJ1-3, with a possible D match to TRBD1 (6 bases). In germline, CDR1 is SNHLY, CDR2 FYNNEI. V was clipped by 8 bases and J by 8 bases, with 19 bases between them. CDR3 length: 14 residues. In DNA form, the CDR3 reads TGTGCCAGCCGCCTCCGGACAGCGGCATACACCATATATTTT. Translated: CASRLRTAAYTIYF.

This clone has only a few counts. The CDR3 protein is CASSRLAGDTQYF. DNA of the CDR3: TGCGCCAGCAGTCGCCTAGCGGGAGATACGCAGTATTTT. The rearrangement joins TRBV10-2 to TRBJ2-3, with TRBD2 identical over 8 bases. The CDR3 is made up of 13 amino acids. CDR1 and CDR2 from the germline V gene are WSHSY and SAAADI. J was trimmed by 5 bases and V by 5 bases; bases with no gene match: 3.

This chain connects TRBV28 to TRBJ1-2; the D gene is possibly TRBD1 (6 bases). Trimming removed 5 bases at V and 6 bases at J, with 7 bases between. The CDR3 loop spans 11 amino acids. Germline V gene lookup returns CDR1 MDHEN and CDR2 SYDVKM. In nucleotides, the CDR3 is TGTGCCAGCAGTAGGACAGATGGCTACACCTTC. Translating it yields CASSRTDGYTF.

This clone turned up a few times. V usage is TRBV20-1 and J usage is TRBJ1-6; D ambiguous. The CDR3 sequence is 14 residues long. V dropped 2 bases and J dropped 5 bases, with 10 bases sitting between them. The germline V gene has CDR1 DFQATT and CDR2 SNEGSKA (reference sequence). The chain's CDR3 is CSARQVEDNSPLHF. The CDR3 nucleotides read TGCAGTGCTAGACAGGTAGAGGATAATTCACCCCTCCACTTT.

This clone was observed a handful of times. At one boundary the junction diverges from the germline segment, which might be a read error. V gene TRBV7-2 combines with J gene TRBJ2-5; D is possibly TRBD1 (5 bases). This CDR3 has 16 residues. Per germline, CDR1 SGHTA and CDR2 FQGNSA. CDR3 region: CSSSLEALSREETQYF. DNA for the CDR3: TGTTCCAGCAGCTTAGAGGCGTTGTCCAGGGAAGAGACCCAGTACTTC.

In its sample, this clone was seen many times. The gene calls are TRBV2 and TRBJ1-5, with unresolved D. V was cut by 1 base and J by 4 bases, with 8 bases left in between. This CDR3 has 14 residues. Germline V gene lookup returns CDR1 SNHLY and CDR2 FYNNEI. The CDR3 DNA sequence: TGTGCCAGCAGTGAAGGGGTACGGAATCAGCCCCAGCATTTT. It codes for CASSEGVRNQPQHF.

This clone was observed many times. The gene calls are TRBV19 and TRBJ1-2; D remains unclear. Deletions cut 3 bases from V and 0 bases from J, with 5 bases between. CDR3 length equals 13 residues. Germline V gene data show CDR1 as LNHDA and CDR2 as SQIVND (reference sequence). The CDR3 sequence: CASSIDTNYGYTF. CDR3 in DNA: TGTGCCAGTAGTATCGACACTAACTATGGCTACACCTTC.

This clone has just a few counts. The gene calls are TRBV18 and TRBJ2-2, with D unresolved. Germline V gives CDR1 KGHSH, CDR2 LQKENI. The CDR3 has 12 residues. Trimming removed 2 bases at V and 8 bases at J, with 6 bases between. The CDR3 here is CASSPFEGELFF. CDR3 bases: TGTGCCAGCTCACCATTTGAAGGGGAGCTGTTTTTT.

At least ten counts were recorded for this clone. The chain links TRBV29-1 to TRBJ2-7, with D tentatively TRBD2 (5 bases). Germline assignment: CDR1 SQVTM and CDR2 ANQGSEA. The CDR3 covers 11 residues. Trimming took off 7 bases at V and 7 bases at J, with 14 bases between the two ends. Here the CDR3 DNA reads TGCAGCGCCACGGACGGGGATGAGCAGTACTTC. Protein sequence: CSATDGDEQYF.

This rearrangement joins TRBV28 to TRBJ1-5, with TRBD1 as a possible D gene (5 bases). V was cut by 6 bases and J by 6 bases, with 18 bases left in between. In germline, CDR1 is MDHEN, CDR2 SYDVKM. This CDR3 is built from 15 residues. DNA of the CDR3: TGTGCCAGCAGCTTGATCCAGGGAAGGAGTCAGCCCCAGCATTTT. Protein: CASSLIQGRSQPQHF.

Only a few counts were recorded for this clone. The rearrangement uses TRBV20-1 and TRBJ2-7, with 9 positions matching TRBD1. CDR1 is DFQATT, CDR2 SNEGSKA, per germline (reference sequence). This CDR3 contains 13 residues. Trimming cost V 6 bases and J 3 bases; bases outside gene matches: 6. This CDR3 is CSAQDRGDYEQYF. CDR3 in DNA: TGCAGTGCCCAAGACAGGGGGGACTACGAGCAGTACTTC.

This clone was seen at least ten times. The chain recombines TRBV30 with TRBJ1-2; D remains ambiguous. This CDR3 has 11 amino acids. Trimming left V 7 bases short and J 6 bases short, with 12 bases between. CDR1 GTSNPN and CDR2 SVGIG come from the germline V gene (reference sequence). The CDR3 coding sequence is TGTGCCTACTCAGGTTACGATGGCTACACCTTC. Its translation is CAYSGYDGYTF.

This clone has at least ten counts. V usage is TRBV5-4 and J usage is TRBJ2-1; 11 bases are a match to TRBD2. Germline CDR1 SGHNT, CDR2 YYREEE (reference sequence). The CDR3 is 16 amino acids. The J segment lost 3 bases and the V segment lost 4 bases, leaving 6 bases of the junction unmatched. For the CDR3, the DNA is TGTGCCAGCAGCCGAGGACTAGCGGGTAGCTACAATGAGCAGTTCTTC. Translated: CASSRGLAGSYNEQFF.

There are many counts of this clone. The chain couples TRBV20-1 to TRBJ1-2; D uncertain. CDR1 is DFQATT and CDR2 is SNEGSKA in the germline V gene (reference sequence). The CDR3 contains 13 residues. V shed 6 bases and J shed 6 bases, with 17 bases lying between them. The CDR3 region has the DNA TGCAGTGCGCTTCCAGCCCCTGGGAATGGCTACACCTTC. It yields the protein CSALPAPGNGYTF.

At least ten counts were recorded for this clone. The chain carries TRBV20-1 and TRBJ2-7; 9 bases are a match to TRBD2. Germline trimming cut 0 bases from V and 3 bases from J; bases unmatched to any gene: 21. Germline V CDR1 and CDR2: DFQATT, SNEGSKA (reference sequence). This CDR3 contains 20 residues. In DNA, the CDR3 is TGCAGTGCTAGAGATCGCGGTGGTCGAGTAGGGACTAGCTCTGACTACGAGCAGTACTTC. Translating gives CSARDRGGRVGTSSDYEQYF.

The V gene is TRBV6-1, the J gene TRBJ2-2, with TRBD1 identical over 7 bases. V gave up 2 bases and J gave up 4 bases; unmatched junction bases: 7. Germline assignment: CDR1 MNHNS and CDR2 SASEGT. CDR3 length: 16 residues. The CDR3 DNA is TGTGCCAGCAGTGAAAGGGTCGACAGGGTCACCGGGGAGCTGTTTTTT. Translation gives CASSERVDRVTGELFF.

Regarding this clone: At one of its ends the junction is not consistent with the germline gene, which may arise from a read error. CDR3 nucleotide sequence: TGTGCCAGCAGTTACTCTGATAGCGCCCACAATGAGCAGCTCTTC. It specifies CASSYSDSAHNEQLF. The gene calls are TRBV6-2 or TRBV6-3 and TRBJ2-1, with D perhaps matching TRBD2 (5 bases). The CDR3 is made up of 15 amino acids. Looked up from germline, CDR1 is MNHEY and CDR2 is SVGEGT.

This clone has at least ten counts. The chain employs TRBV4-1 and TRBJ1-4; TRBD1 might be the D (5 bases). The CDR3 loop spans 13 amino acids. V lost 6 bases to trimming and J lost 8 bases, with 13 bases between them. Per the germline V gene, CDR1 is MGHRA and CDR2 is YSYEKL. CDR3 amino acids: CASRGREGEKLFF. CDR3 coding DNA: TGCGCCAGCAGGGGACGGGAAGGGGAAAAACTGTTTTTT.

At least ten counts were recorded for this clone. The V and J genes are TRBV12-3 or TRBV12-4 and TRBJ2-2, with TRBD1 identical over 7 bases. Losses at the gene ends were 6 bases for V and 0 bases for J; bases not matched to a gene: 4. This CDR3 has 15 residues. As DNA, the CDR3 is TGTGCCAGCAGAATGGGACAGACGAACACCGGGGAGCTGTTTTTT. Residues: CASRMGQTNTGELFF.

This clone was seen more than once but under ten times. This chain uses TRBV27 with TRBJ1-5; TRBD1 agrees at 8 bases. The germline CDR1 and CDR2 sequences are MNHEY and SMNVEV (reference sequence). The CDR3 totals 19 residues. The ends lost 4 bases at V and 4 bases at J; junction bases unmatched: 18. CDR3 in amino acids: CASSSRLAGGTGGNQPQHF. The CDR3 DNA reads as TGTGCCAGCAGTTCCCGACTAGCGGGAGGGACAGGTGGAAATCAGCCCCAGCATTTT.

This clone showed up just a few times. The chain combines TRBV6-1 with TRBJ1-2, with 7 positions matching TRBD1. Trimming at V came to 7 bases and at J to 8 bases, leaving 13 bases not matched to a gene. Germline V CDR1 and CDR2: MNHNS, SASEGT. The CDR3 runs 14 residues. DNA of the CDR3: TGTGCCAGCACGGCCGACAGGGTAGGCAACGGCTACACCTTC. This codes for CASTADRVGNGYTF.

This clone has a handful of counts. The chain couples TRBV6-4 to TRBJ2-1; 9 nucleotides agree with TRBD1. The CDR3 is made up of 15 amino acids. The ends lost 5 bases at V and 1 base at J; junction bases unmatched: 3. The germline V gene has CDR1 MRHNA and CDR2 SNTAGT. CDR3 sequence: CASSTGQGSYNEQFF. For the CDR3, the DNA is TGTGCCAGCAGTACCGGACAGGGGTCCTACAATGAGCAGTTCTTC.

The sample holds many counts of this clone. The V gene is TRBV18, the J gene TRBJ2-5, with TRBD2 matching over 8 bases. In germline, CDR1 is KGHSH, CDR2 LQKENI. The CDR3 length is 17 residues. J lost 7 bases, V lost 2 bases, and 15 bases had no gene match. CDR3 sequence (DNA): TGTGCCAGCTCACCAGGAGCGGGAGCTCAAGGGTTAAGGACCCAGTACTTC. It yields the protein CASSPGAGAQGLRTQYF.

This clone occurred many times. A much larger clone lies one base from this, so it may be a read error. Other DNA sequences in this specimen translate into the identical CDR3. The V and J genes are TRBV19 and TRBJ1-1; D is ambiguous. This CDR3 is built from 15 residues. The germline V and J ends were trimmed by 3 bases and 2 bases, with 13 bases remaining between them. Germline loops: CDR1 LNHDA, CDR2 SQIVND (reference sequence). The CDR3 here is CASSIIVTANTEAFF. CDR3 nucleotide sequence: TGTGCCAGTAGTATTATCGTGACGGCTAACACTGAAGCTTTCTTT. The full variable domain, completed using reference TRBV19 and TRBJ1-1, is DGGITQSPKYLFRKEGQNVTLSCEQNLNHDAMYWYRQDPGQGLRLIYYSQIVNDFQKGDIAEGYSVSREKKESFPLTVTSAQKNPTAFYLCASSIIVTANTEAFFGQGTRLTVV.

This clone has a handful of counts. This chain joins TRBV6-2 or TRBV6-3 and TRBJ2-5; weak D call: TRBD2 (6 bases). V was shortened by 2 bases and J by 1 base, with 8 bases between the two germline ends. Germline CDR1 reads MNHEY; CDR2 reads SVGEGT. The CDR3 consists of 14 residues. CDR3 protein: CASSYGGSQETQYF. In nucleotides, the CDR3 is TGTGCCAGCAGTTACGGGGGGTCCCAAGAGACCCAGTACTTC.

This clone has just a few counts. This chain joins TRBV6-1 and TRBJ2-1; 7 nucleotides agree with TRBD2. The CDR3 contains 17 residues. In germline, CDR1 is MNHNS, CDR2 SASEGT. The trim removed 6 bases at V and 4 bases at J, leaving 15 bases unmatched. The CDR3 protein is CASSQGPFAGRYNEQFF. In DNA form, the CDR3 reads TGTGCCAGCAGCCAGGGCCCCTTTGCCGGGAGGTACAATGAGCAGTTCTTC.